Listed below are T cell receptor beta chains from one sample, sequenced in a study of T cells in tuberculosis. The data were produced by immunoSEQ multiplex PCR, yet TCRdb's version contains in-frame clones alone and is incomplete. The table includes about 9,200 clones, just under 95% detected once. The specimen was PBMCs. These receptors all come from an adult with tuberculosis. Both conserved end residues are part of each CDR3. D genes are given only for firm matches. Clone size is stated in some rows and not others, as once, few, many or a class when expanded.

clone_size: -; v_call: TRBV5-6; j_call: TRBJ1-1; d_call: TRBD1; cdr3_aa: CASSRGGVGTEAFF; cdr3_nt: TGTGCCAGCAGCAGAGGGGGCGTGGGCACTGAAGCTTTCTTT
clone_size: once; v_call: TRBV19; j_call: TRBJ1-5; d_call: -; cdr3_aa: CASSIKQGRQPQHF; cdr3_nt: TGTGCCAGTAGTATTAAGCAGGGAAGGCAGCCCCAGCATTTT
clone_size: -; v_call: TRBV9; j_call: TRBJ2-3; d_call: TRBD1; cdr3_aa: CASSVAGGIPDTQYF; cdr3_nt: TGTGCCAGCAGCGTAGCAGGGGGCATCCCAGATACGCAGTATTTT
clone_size: -; v_call: TRBV29-1; j_call: TRBJ2-4; d_call: TRBD2; cdr3_aa: CSVEGRGDLAKNIQYF; cdr3_nt: TGCAGCGTGGAAGGACGGGGGGACCTAGCCAAAAACATTCAGTACTTC
clone_size: -; v_call: TRBV12-5; j_call: TRBJ2-1; d_call: TRBD2; cdr3_aa: CASAAGTSESSSYNEQFF; cdr3_nt: TGTGCTAGTGCCGCCGGGACTAGCGAATCGAGCTCCTACAATGAGCAGTTCTTC
clone_size: -; v_call: TRBV5-4; j_call: TRBJ2-5; d_call: TRBD1; cdr3_aa: CASSLAGTEETQYF; cdr3_nt: TGTGCCAGCAGCTTGGCCGGGACAGAAGAGACCCAGTACTTC
clone_size: -; v_call: TRBV6-5; j_call: TRBJ2-7; d_call: TRBD1; cdr3_aa: CASSPRQGNYEQYF; cdr3_nt: TGTGCCAGCAGCCCCCGACAGGGGAACTACGAGCAGTACTTC
clone_size: -; v_call: TRBV19; j_call: TRBJ2-2; d_call: TRBD1; cdr3_aa: CASSIYPGQGGTGELFF; cdr3_nt: TGTGCCAGTAGTATCTACCCCGGACAGGGAGGCACCGGGGAGCTGTTTTTT
clone_size: -; v_call: TRBV12-5; j_call: TRBJ1-1; d_call: -; cdr3_aa: CASGWSGVDTEAFF; cdr3_nt: TGTGCTAGTGGTTGGTCGGGGGTGGACACTGAAGCTTTCTTT
clone_size: once; v_call: TRBV25-1; j_call: TRBJ1-2; d_call: -; cdr3_aa: CASSDEGRGAVGYTF; cdr3_nt: TGTGCCAGCAGTGACGAGGGCAGGGGTGCCGTCGGCTACACCTTC
clone_size: -; v_call: TRBV19; j_call: TRBJ1-2; d_call: -; cdr3_aa: CASTPQGLTYGYTF; cdr3_nt: TGTGCCAGTACCCCTCAGGGATTGACCTATGGCTACACCTTC
clone_size: -; v_call: TRBV6-1; j_call: TRBJ1-1; d_call: -; cdr3_aa: CASRTMGGRSEAFF; cdr3_nt: TGTGCCAGCAGGACGATGGGTGGGAGGTCTGAAGCTTTCTTT
clone_size: once; v_call: TRBV11-2; j_call: TRBJ2-1; d_call: TRBD2; cdr3_aa: CASSLGTSYYNEQFF; cdr3_nt: TGTGCCAGCAGCTTAGGGACTAGCTACTACAATGAGCAGTTCTTC
clone_size: -; v_call: TRBV6-1; j_call: TRBJ2-5; d_call: -; cdr3_aa: CASNFGQETQYF; cdr3_nt: TGTGCCAGCAATTTCGGCCAAGAGACCCAGTACTTC
clone_size: -; v_call: TRBV19; j_call: TRBJ1-1; d_call: TRBD1; cdr3_aa: CASRGRTGHTEAFF; cdr3_nt: TGTGCCAGTAGGGGTCGGACAGGTCACACTGAAGCTTTCTTT
clone_size: -; v_call: TRBV6-1; j_call: TRBJ1-2; d_call: -; cdr3_aa: CASSLRSVPGYTF; cdr3_nt: TGTGCCAGCAGCCTACGTTCCGTCCCTGGCTACACCTTC
clone_size: once; v_call: TRBV5-5; j_call: TRBJ2-2; d_call: TRBD1; cdr3_aa: CASNPAPGTGNTGELFF; cdr3_nt: TGTGCCAGCAACCCCGCCCCCGGGACAGGGAACACCGGGGAGCTGTTTTTT
clone_size: -; v_call: TRBV9; j_call: TRBJ2-2; d_call: TRBD2; cdr3_aa: CASSQAGGHGELFF; cdr3_nt: TGTGCCAGCAGCCAGGCGGGGGGCCACGGGGAGCTGTTTTTT
clone_size: -; v_call: TRBV4-1; j_call: TRBJ2-5; d_call: TRBD1; cdr3_aa: CASSLRGLGVETQYF; cdr3_nt: TGCGCCAGCAGCCTGAGGGGGCTGGGAGTCGAGACCCAGTACTTC
clone_size: -; v_call: TRBV5-1; j_call: TRBJ1-1; d_call: -; cdr3_aa: CASSLRGYHTEAFF; cdr3_nt: TGCGCCAGCAGCTTACGGGGGTATCACACTGAAGCTTTCTTT
clone_size: few; v_call: TRBV27; j_call: TRBJ2-4; d_call: -; cdr3_aa: CASSLSGGENIQYF; cdr3_nt: TGTGCCAGCAGTTTATCCGGCGGCGAAAACATTCAGTACTTC
clone_size: -; v_call: TRBV9; j_call: TRBJ1-2; d_call: TRBD1; cdr3_aa: CASSVTDRGLYGYTF; cdr3_nt: TGTGCCAGCAGCGTGACGGACAGGGGGCTCTATGGCTACACCTTC
clone_size: once; v_call: TRBV5-1; j_call: TRBJ2-5; d_call: TRBD1; cdr3_aa: CASSLAWDRGETQYF; cdr3_nt: TGCGCCAGCAGCTTGGCCTGGGACAGGGGTGAGACCCAGTACTTC
clone_size: -; v_call: TRBV7-8; j_call: TRBJ2-2; d_call: -; cdr3_aa: CASLQGSNTGELFF; cdr3_nt: TGTGCCAGCCTACAGGGATCGAACACCGGGGAGCTGTTTTTT
clone_size: -; v_call: TRBV27; j_call: TRBJ1-2; d_call: TRBD1; cdr3_aa: CASSLSSTGGYGYTF; cdr3_nt: TGTGCCAGCAGTTTAAGCTCGACAGGGGGCTATGGCTACACCTTC
clone_size: -; v_call: TRBV5-6; j_call: TRBJ2-5; d_call: -; cdr3_aa: CASSLGSSETQYF; cdr3_nt: TGTGCCAGCAGCTTGGGGAGTTCAGAGACCCAGTACTTC
clone_size: -; v_call: TRBV28; j_call: TRBJ2-3; d_call: -; cdr3_aa: CASASSSVTDTQYF; cdr3_nt: TGTGCCAGCGCTAGCTCGTCCGTGACAGATACGCAGTATTTT
clone_size: -; v_call: TRBV5-1; j_call: TRBJ1-4; d_call: -; cdr3_aa: CASSLGQATNEKLFF; cdr3_nt: TGCGCCAGCAGCTTGGGACAGGCAACTAATGAAAAACTGTTTTTT
clone_size: -; v_call: TRBV28; j_call: TRBJ2-7; d_call: -; cdr3_aa: CASRRDSFYEQYF; cdr3_nt: TGTGCCAGCAGAAGGGACTCCTTTTACGAGCAGTACTTC
clone_size: few; v_call: TRBV11-2; j_call: TRBJ2-7; d_call: TRBD2; cdr3_aa: CASRMGGYEQYF; cdr3_nt: TGTGCCAGCAGAATGGGGGGGTACGAGCAGTACTTC
clone_size: -; v_call: TRBV11-2; j_call: TRBJ2-4; d_call: TRBD1; cdr3_aa: CASSLAQAGTGGKNIQYF; cdr3_nt: TGTGCCAGCAGCTTAGCCCAAGCCGGGACAGGGGGCAAAAACATTCAGTACTTC
clone_size: -; v_call: TRBV30; j_call: TRBJ1-5; d_call: -; cdr3_aa: CAWTEPQHF; cdr3_nt: TGTGCCTGGACAGAGCCCCAGCATTTT
clone_size: -; v_call: TRBV5-6; j_call: TRBJ1-2; d_call: -; cdr3_aa: CASSFGQSNNYGYTF; cdr3_nt: TGTGCCAGCAGCTTCGGACAGTCGAATAACTATGGCTACACCTTC
clone_size: -; v_call: TRBV18; j_call: TRBJ2-5; d_call: TRBD1; cdr3_aa: CASSYNRGLETQYF; cdr3_nt: TGTGCCAGCTCATATAACAGGGGTTTGGAGACCCAGTACTTC
clone_size: -; v_call: TRBV6-1; j_call: TRBJ1-1; d_call: -; cdr3_aa: CASGQKHRNTEAFF; cdr3_nt: TGTGCCAGCGGACAAAAACACCGGAACACTGAAGCTTTCTTT
clone_size: -; v_call: TRBV2; j_call: TRBJ2-5; d_call: TRBD1; cdr3_aa: CASSRGSAATGDETQYF; cdr3_nt: TGTGCCAGCAGCCGCGGCAGCGCCGCGACAGGGGACGAGACCCAGTACTTC
clone_size: -; v_call: TRBV7-6; j_call: TRBJ2-6; d_call: TRBD1; cdr3_aa: CASSLDKDPEGQALAGANVLTF; cdr3_nt: TGTGCCAGCAGCTTAGACAAGGACCCAGAAGGACAGGCTCTGGCAGGGGCCAACGTCCTGACTTTC
clone_size: once; v_call: TRBV19; j_call: TRBJ2-3; d_call: TRBD1; cdr3_aa: CASSTLPGQVPTDTQYF; cdr3_nt: TGTGCCAGTAGTACCCTACCGGGACAGGTACCCACAGATACGCAGTATTTT
clone_size: -; v_call: TRBV27; j_call: TRBJ1-1; d_call: -; cdr3_aa: CASSMTMNTEAFF; cdr3_nt: TGTGCCAGCAGTATGACAATGAACACTGAAGCTTTCTTT
clone_size: -; v_call: TRBV5-1; j_call: TRBJ2-2; d_call: -; cdr3_aa: CASSLRQDYTGELFF; cdr3_nt: TGCGCCAGCAGCCTTAGACAGGATTACACCGGGGAGCTGTTTTTT
clone_size: -; v_call: TRBV5-1; j_call: TRBJ1-1; d_call: -; cdr3_aa: CASRTIRGTEAFF; cdr3_nt: TGCGCCAGCAGAACTATTCGGGGGACTGAAGCTTTCTTT
clone_size: -; v_call: TRBV19; j_call: TRBJ2-2; d_call: TRBD2; cdr3_aa: CASQLAGDPPNTGELFF; cdr3_nt: TGTGCCAGTCAACTAGCGGGAGACCCCCCGAACACCGGGGAGCTGTTTTTT
clone_size: -; v_call: TRBV27; j_call: TRBJ2-4; d_call: -; cdr3_aa: CASSSRLEANIQYF; cdr3_nt: TGTGCCAGCAGTTCCAGACTAGAGGCGAACATTCAGTACTTC
clone_size: -; v_call: TRBV7-6; j_call: TRBJ2-7; d_call: TRBD2; cdr3_aa: CASSSPAGGHYEQYF; cdr3_nt: TGTGCCAGCAGCTCCCCAGCGGGGGGGCATTACGAGCAGTACTTC
clone_size: large; v_call: TRBV5-6; j_call: TRBJ1-3; d_call: -; cdr3_aa: CASSLDREYTSGNTIYF; cdr3_nt: TGTGCCAGCAGCTTGGACCGGGAGTACACCTCTGGAAACACCATATATTTT
clone_size: once; v_call: TRBV28; j_call: TRBJ2-7; d_call: TRBD1; cdr3_aa: CASRKWTGTYEQYF; cdr3_nt: TGTGCCAGCCGTAAGTGGACAGGCACCTACGAGCAGTACTTC
clone_size: -; v_call: TRBV2; j_call: TRBJ2-3; d_call: -; cdr3_aa: CASRVSTDTQYF; cdr3_nt: TGTGCCAGTCGAGTGAGCACAGATACGCAGTATTTT